This TCR beta chain was found in a study of T cells after yellow fever vaccination. Findings of the study overall: Post-booster repertoires contained most primary-vaccination clones again (96% CD4, about 90% CD8). On re-exposure, the response was weaker but peaked faster, at day 5 versus 15. Overall, a small share of clonotypes was seen in both CD4 and CD8 compartments.

The CDR3 consists of 12 residues. CDR1 is SGHAT, CDR2 FQNNGV, per germline. For this clonotype: The target antigen is unknown. Sequence at one end of the junction differs from germline and may be a read error.

5'RACE template switching produced TCR cDNA carrying a universal primer site and UMIs. TCRdb passed the 5' RACE reads through MiXCR, listing each CDR3 protein once. The sample holds a few hundred thousand distinct CDR3 sequences; 6.9% are singletons and the top ten take over 0.65%. The TCR originated in a man aged 25 to 45 who received the YFV17D yellow fever vaccine. This specimen was CD4+ T cells sorted from PBMCs, taken 15 days after the yellow fever booster vaccination. The chain is built from TRBV11-2 and TRBJ2-1; tentative D call: TRBD2 (6 bases). The CDR3 nucleotides are TGTGCCAGCAGCTTAGGGGGTCGGGAGCAGTCCTTC. It specifies CASSLGGREQSF. Full variable domain (remainder filled in from reference TRBV11-2 and TRBJ2-1): EAGVAQSPRYKIIEKRQSVAFWCNPISGHATLYWYQQILGQGPKLLIQFQNNGVVDDSQLPKDRFSAERLKGVDSTLKIQPAKLEDSAVYLCASSLGGREQSFGPGTRLTVL.